This TCR beta chain was identified in a study of blood T cell repertoires in COVID-19. For the study at large: Collection of acute and convalescent COVID-19 samples took place in the United States, Italy and Spain. Nucleic acid was either cDNA or gDNA, and it came from T cells, B-cell-depleted T cells, or PBMCs.

Original analysis: Reference gene primer amplification gave nucleated cell count estimates. Profiled with immunoSEQ multiplex PCR; TCRdb holds only in-frame clones, not every one. That table is the source of V, J and clone size, and D and trimming were worked out from the DNA. This table has about 180,000 clones, 80% to 85% appearing once. The Seattle site enrolled patients during active infection and followed them longitudinally. Sample: peripheral blood. The TCR sequence derives from a woman in her thirties or forties with COVID-19, enrolled during active disease.

The chain's CDR3 is CASSLTVSYEQYF. Here the CDR3 DNA reads TGTGCCAGCAGTTTGACAGTTTCCTACGAGCAGTACTTC. V is TRBV27 and J is TRBJ2-7, with a tentative D call TRBD1 (5 bases). Trimming took off 3 bases at V and 1 base at J, with 7 bases between the two ends. The CDR3 runs to 13 residues. Germline lookup yields CDR1 MNHEY and CDR2 SMNVEV (reference sequence).